Reported below is one T cell receptor beta chain. Its antigen is undetermined. The data belong to a study of memory CD8 T cells in hepatitis C reinfection. The assay was immunoSEQ multiplex PCR, and TCRdb's table has in-frame clones only and misses some. The table has about 50,000 clones, 75% to 90% seen once. Time point noted: late/post reinfection, 12 to 24 weeks after detection. Sorted cells were sequenced directly ex vivo without any in vitro expansion. Donors were people who inject drugs in the Montreal HEPCO cohort. Control naive CD8 T cells came from a couple of donors at all three reinfection time points. Study-wide results and caveats: About 5 donors were too few for definitive public clonotype conclusions.

This TCR was sampled from a man younger than 35 with hepatitis C virus infection. Source material: naive CD8+ T cells sorted from blood.

CDR3 sequence (DNA): TGCAGCGTTGAATTGTCGGGGACCCAGTACTTC. This translates into CSVELSGTQYF. The chain has TRBV29-1 and TRBJ2-5; D not certain. Germline loops: CDR1 SQVTM, CDR2 ANQGSEA. Trimming removed 2 bases from V and 7 bases from J, with 8 bases in between. CDR3 size: 11 residues.